This section outlines one TCR beta chain sequence together with its context. Its matching antigen is unknown. Naivety among CD8 cells was defined by CD45RO negativity and positive CCR7 selection, thereby excluding terminally differentiated effector memory CD45RA+ cells. Those who donated were healthy HIV-negative adults, with no recent acute infections or vaccinations reported. The data belong to a study of shared clonotypes between healthy human individuals. Study-level results: Sharing across a handful of donors was seen in roughly 5.2% of naive CD4 clonotypes. Clonotypes shared by all four sorted-subset donors had higher generation probabilities than non-shared clonotypes.

Original handling: Filtering was not the same, since immunoSEQ gave junction-only sequences without quality scores. TCRdb's table, derived via immunoSEQ multiplex PCR, lists solely in-frame clones and lacks some. The V and J calls and clone size were taken over from that table, and D and trimming were inferred from the DNA. The sample includes roughly 890,000 clones, 80% to 95% of them seen just once. CDR3 length: 15 residues. V dropped 2 bases and J dropped 3 bases, with 11 bases sitting between them. In germline, CDR1 is MNHEY, CDR2 SMNVEV (reference sequence). Sequenced input: naive CD8+ T cells sorted from blood. The receptor was derived from a man aged 25 to 40 in good health. The chain recombines TRBV27 with TRBJ1-5; weak D call: TRBD1 (5 bases). The CDR3 here is CASSLTDSHNQPQHF. The CDR3 nucleotides read TGTGCCAGCAGTTTAACCGACAGTCACAATCAGCCCCAGCATTTT.